The 6 T cell receptor beta chains reported below all come from one sample, sequenced in a study of cytomegalovirus exposure and HLA in healthy donors. With 60 Vbeta and 13 Jbeta primers, the PCR was carried out. Sequencing used immunoSEQ multiplex PCR; TCRdb keeps in-frame clones, though not all of them. The sample includes 100,000 or so clones, over 80% seen only once; the top ten take approximately 6.9%. The specimen was PBMCs. All receptors derive from a man aged 25-40 years in good health and CMV-seropositive.

The chain employs TRBV5-1 and TRBJ2-3, with 13 bases fitting TRBD2. The V gene's germline CDR1 is SGHRS and CDR2 YFSETQ. This CDR3 region has 15 residues. After removal of 4 bases from V and 4 bases from J, the junction contained 3 bases not matched to a gene. CDR3 loop: CASSPGLAGADTQYF. DNA for the CDR3: TGCGCCAGCAGCCCCGGACTAGCGGGGGCAGATACGCAGTATTTT.

The gene calls are TRBV7-2 and TRBJ1-2; TRBD1 matches at 7 bases. Unmatched junction bases numbered 11, after V lost 6 bases and J lost 4 bases. CDR3 length: 15 residues. Germline V lookup: CDR1 SGHTA, CDR2 FQGNSA. The CDR3 bases are TGTGCCAGCAGTCAGGGGGGAGGAGTGAGCTATGGCTACACCTTC. Protein product: CASSQGGGVSYGYTF.

CDR3 in DNA: TGTGCTAGCGCTAGAAGTTTGGAGACCCAGTACTTC. This encodes CASARSLETQYF. This chain connects TRBV7-7 to TRBJ2-5; weak D call: TRBD2 (5 bases). CDR1 and CDR2 from the germline V gene are SSHAT and FNYEAQ (reference sequence). The CDR3 covers 12 residues.

This clone was seen just once. This sequence joins TRBV7-9 and TRBJ2-3; the D gene is possibly TRBD1 (6 bases). Germline assignment: CDR1 SEHNR and CDR2 FQNEAQ (reference sequence). This CDR3 comprises 14 residues. V lost 8 bases and J 2 bases, leaving 14 bases between the germline ends. CDR3 sequence reads: CASLERTATDTQYF. The CDR3 bases are TGTGCCAGCCTGGAACGGACAGCCACAGATACGCAGTATTTT.

This clone turned up a few times. The chain recombines TRBV5-1 with TRBJ1-2; 12 nucleotides agree with TRBD1. With 3 bases clipped from V and 3 bases from J, the junction kept 0 bases outside the gene matches. Per the germline V gene, CDR1 is SGHRS and CDR2 is YFSETQ. The CDR3 has 14 residues. The CDR3 DNA reads TGCGCCAGCAGCTGGGACAGGGGGCACTATGGCTACACCTTC. It specifies CASSWDRGHYGYTF.

This clone turned up a few times. The rearrangement links TRBV13 to TRBJ2-3; D perhaps matches TRBD2 (5 bases). The germline V gene encodes CDR1 PRHDT and CDR2 FYEKMQ (reference sequence). The V and J ends lost 3 bases and 5 bases respectively, with 9 bases between them. The CDR3 totals 13 residues. The CDR3 here is CASSLDSGDTQYF. The CDR3 coding sequence is TGTGCCAGCAGCTTGGACTCCGGAGATACGCAGTATTTT. The variable domain in full, completed from reference TRBV13 and TRBJ2-3, reads AAGVIQSPRHLIKEKRETATLKCYPIPRHDTVYWYQQGPGQDPQFLISFYEKMQSDKGSIPDRFSAQQFSDYHSELNMSSLELGDSALYFCASSLDSGDTQYFGPGTRLTVL.